This TCR beta chain stems from a study of PD-L1 blockade in urothelial cancer. Study in general: Bladder-origin urothelial cancer in males covered about 90% of the 29 patients.

Clones were sequenced by immunoSEQ multiplex PCR, and TCRdb holds only the in-frame ones, with some missing. This table has about 45,000 clones, approximately 90% appearing once. V dropped 6 bases and J dropped 2; count of bases not matched to a gene: 5. Germline V lookup: CDR1 SGHRS, CDR2 YFSETQ. The CDR3 totals 14 residues. The chain uses TRBV5-1 and TRBJ1-2; TRBD1 agrees at 9 bases. The origin of this receptor is a man older than 75 with urothelial cancer. The sample in question was PBMCs, obtained around atezolizumab (anti-PD-L1) treatment. CDR3 region: CASTRTGDNYGYTF. Here the CDR3 DNA reads TGCGCCAGCACTCGGACAGGGGACAACTATGGCTACACCTTC.